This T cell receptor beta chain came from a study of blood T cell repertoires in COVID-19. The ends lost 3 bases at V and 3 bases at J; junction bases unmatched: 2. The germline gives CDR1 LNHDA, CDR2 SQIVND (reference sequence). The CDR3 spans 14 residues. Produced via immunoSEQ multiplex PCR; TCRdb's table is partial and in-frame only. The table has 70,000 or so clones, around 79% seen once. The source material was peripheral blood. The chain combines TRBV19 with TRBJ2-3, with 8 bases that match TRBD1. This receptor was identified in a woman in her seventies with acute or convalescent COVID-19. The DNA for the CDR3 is TGTGCCAGTAGTATTCAGGGGGCAACAGATACGCAGTATTTT. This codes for CASSIQGATDTQYF.